This T cell receptor (beta chain) comes out of a study of blood T cell repertoires in COVID-19 (dated by TCRdb to the early 2020s). A note on the overall study: The collaborator samples originated in the United States, Italy and Spain and spanned the acute and convalescent phases of COVID-19. The dataset comprised deeply sampled blood TCRbeta repertoires from subjects exposed to, actively infected with, or recovered from COVID-19. The sample metadata nearly always contained a de-identified subject ID, COVID-19 status, age in years and sex. The material from the prospective study consisted of cDNA or gDNA derived from T cells, B-cell-depleted T cells, or PBMCs. A freely available public database, intended as a resource for researchers studying the immune response to SARS-CoV-2, is where the repertoires were released. HLA class I and class II types, where available, came from metadata supplied by the sample provider rather than from assay-based typing. The samples were drawn from the first 160 participants of the ongoing ImmuneRACE study and from 950 to 1,500 subjects provided by 6 global collaborators.

At the junction V is shortened by 6 bases and J by 6 bases, with 19 bases in between. Via the germline V gene, CDR1 is SGHVS and CDR2 FNYEAQ. Counted from cysteine to phenylalanine, this CDR3 has 15 amino acids. Of all the DNA, just the CDR3 is kept, 45 bases in frame from base 1. The paper's findings and limits, for the study overall: How much clinical and demographic metadata was included differed by source and by participant, and the metadata was provided uncurated.

The immunoSEQ Assay, a bias-controlled multiplex PCR, was used to amplify TCRbeta CDR3 regions from genomic DNA. As for the authors' bioinformatics: The number of nucleated cells in each sample was estimated by amplification of reference gene primers within the assay. To quantify the absolute abundance of each unique TCRbeta CDR3 rearrangement, sequence reads were collapsed and filtered. For each sample, productive Simpson clonality was calculated by taking the square root of Simpson's diversity index across productive rearrangements. In its TCRdb copy, this immuneACCESS table keeps in-frame sequences only and misses some clones. Where compared with another copy, unresolved V genes explain less than half of these, and the others have no known cause. V and J calls and clone size follow that table, whereas D and trimming were derived from the DNA. In this sample the table shows some 300,000 clones, roughly 90% of which occur a single time. The ten largest clones take up about 1% of the sample.

With regard to this clone: No cognate antigen has been identified for it. No much larger clonotype is one base removed from it; base qualities were not supplied.

Participants in the prospective study were aged about 18 to 90 years, lived in 24 United States geographic areas, and enrolled through a virtual design. In the prospective study, cohorts were assigned on the basis of participant-reported clinical history obtained from a screening survey and a study questionnaire. For ImmuneRACE Cohort 3, a participant was defined as recovered based on two consecutive negative NP/OP PCR tests, clearance by a healthcare professional, or resolution of symptoms. In the prospective study, mobile phlebotomists collected whole blood, serum and a nasopharyngeal or oropharyngeal swab from each participant. Over a 2-month period, participants in the prospective study had the option of providing additional blood draws and questionnaires. Before DNA extraction, prospective study blood samples were shipped either frozen or at room temperature.

This sequence was found in a woman younger than 45 who had recovered from COVID-19. The sequenced sample consisted of PBMCs or T cells enriched from blood (not recorded which). This chain joins TRBV7-6 to TRBJ2-3; the D segment could be TRBD1, given 6 matching bases. CDR3 protein: CASRTRDKLPDTQYF. The nucleotide sequence is TGTGCCAGCAGGACCCGGGACAAGTTACCCGATACGCAGTATTTT.